The 11 T cell receptor beta chains below were found in one sample sequenced in a study of human T cells and chemical hapten exposure. Documented time point: pre-sensitization, week 0. Regarding treatment: therapeutic diphenylcyclopropenone sensitization with weekly scalp DPC. One entry per CDR3 protein results from TCRdb running MiXCR on the RACE reads. The data contain more than 250,000 distinct CDR3 sequences, roughly 7.7% of them singletons. This specimen consisted of whole blood, obtained in connection with sensitization to the hapten diphenylcyclopropenone (DPC). These receptors were obtained from a young man with alopecia areata. Some clones in this sample may be carry-over from other donors' samples.

The chain couples TRBV4-3 to TRBJ1-1; the D is unclear. CDR1 LGHNA and CDR2 YSLEER come from the germline V gene. This CDR3 has 15 residues. Between the trimmed V and J ends, which lost 1 base and 4 bases, there was a span of 13 bases. The CDR3 nucleotides are TGCGCCAGCAGCCAAGCCCCGTCTTTTACCACTGAAGCTTTCTTT. Amino acid sequence: CASSQAPSFTTEAFF.

This chain uses TRBV4-3 with TRBJ2-2, with 7 bases lining up with TRBD1. Losses at the gene ends were 0 bases for V and 0 bases for J; bases not matched to a gene: 4. The CDR3 runs to 17 residues. The germline V gene has CDR1 LGHNA and CDR2 YSLEER. The CDR3 coding sequence is TGCGCCAGCAGCCAAGACCCCGGGACAGCGAACACCGGGGAGCTGTTTTTT. Protein: CASSQDPGTANTGELFF.

V gene TRBV4-3 combines with J gene TRBJ2-7; perhaps TRBD1 as D (6 bases). From germline, CDR1 is LGHNA and CDR2 YSLEER. The CDR3 spans 15 residues. With 0 bases removed from V and 5 bases from J, the gap between germline ends came to 14 bases. The CDR3 DNA reads as TGCGCCAGCAGCCAAGATCCAACAGGGCCCGACGAGCAGTACTTC. This encodes CASSQDPTGPDEQYF.

The rearrangement uses TRBV13 and TRBJ2-7, with 7 bases aligning to TRBD1. With 1 base clipped from V and 3 bases from J, the junction kept 6 bases outside the gene matches. CDR1 and CDR2 (germline): PRHDT, FYEKMQ (reference sequence). This CDR3 region has 15 residues. The CDR3 DNA reads as TGTGCCAGCAGCTTAGCCGGGACAGACCACTACGAGCAGTACGTC. Its translation: CASSLAGTDHYEQYV.

This clonotype was seen a few times. This rearrangement joins TRBV18 to TRBJ1-4; D unclear. Trimming removed 3 bases from V and 8 bases from J, with 22 bases in between. Per germline, CDR1 KGHSH and CDR2 LQKENI. The CDR3 extends over 17 amino acids. CDR3 in amino acids: CASSPGAPGGFQEKLFF. CDR3 bases: TGTGCCAGCTCACCGGGAGCGCCAGGAGGGTTTCAGGAAAAACTGTTTTTT.

This clonotype was counted a few times. V and J are TRBV25-1 and TRBJ1-2; D is unclear. In germline, CDR1 is MGHDK, CDR2 SYGVNS. The CDR3 is 13 amino acids. V was shortened by 7 bases and J by 4 bases, with 13 bases between the two germline ends. CDR3 amino acids: CASTGPEGYGYTF. The DNA of the CDR3 is TGTGCCAGCACCGGTCCGGAGGGCTATGGCTACACCTTC.

The rearrangement uses TRBV11-2 and TRBJ1-4; no firm D call. CDR1 is SGHAT and CDR2 is FQNNGV in the germline V gene. Trimming pared 5 bases from V and 15 bases from J, leaving 19 bases between. The CDR3 has 13 residues. The CDR3 DNA is TGTGCCAGCAGCCCTGGGCACTCCCAAAGATTGTTTTTT. Protein product: CASSPGHSQRLFF.

This clonotype was seen once. The chain uses TRBV12-3 or TRBV12-4 and TRBJ1-1; D possibly corresponds to TRBD1 (5 bases). This CDR3 contains 13 residues. V was clipped by 2 bases and J by 3 bases, with 7 bases between them. The CDR3 nucleotides read TGTGCCAGCAGTTTATGGGGCGACACTGAAGCTTTCTTT. Its translation: CASSLWGDTEAFF.

This clonotype has only a few counts. The chain links TRBV12-3 or TRBV12-4 to TRBJ2-7, with D maybe TRBD1 (6 bases). CDR3 length: 15 residues. V lost 8 bases and J 3 bases, leaving 20 bases between the germline ends. The CDR3 spells CASSRTGSRLYEQYF. CDR3 DNA: TGTGCCAGCTCTCGCACAGGGTCCCGTCTCTACGAGCAGTACTTC.

The chain is built from TRBV6-5 and TRBJ2-2, with a weak D call TRBD2 (6 bases). V shed 0 bases and J shed 5 bases, with 22 bases lying between them. CDR3 size: 19 residues. The germline CDR1 and CDR2 sequences are MNHEY and SVGAGI. The CDR3 protein is CASSYSYLDTLRGTGELFF. DNA for the CDR3: TGTGCCAGCAGTTACTCGTATCTTGACACACTCCGGGGGACCGGGGAGCTGTTTTTT.

This clonotype was detected many times. CDR3 nucleotide sequence: TGTGCCAGCAGTGTGGGAAACTATGGCTACACCTTC. Its translation is CASSVGNYGYTF. The chain recombines TRBV7-9 with TRBJ1-2; D ambiguous. The germline V gene encodes CDR1 SEHNR and CDR2 FQNEAQ (reference sequence). Trimming cost V 6 bases and J 2 bases, with 7 bases left between them. The CDR3 spans 12 residues.